This TCR beta chain was profiled in a study of blood T cell repertoires in COVID-19. Study details: PBMCs, B-cell-depleted T cells, or T cells provided the cDNA or gDNA that made up the material.

Germline CDR1 reads LNHDA; CDR2 reads SQIVND (reference sequence). Trimming removed 1 base from V and 6 bases from J, with 16 bases in between. The CDR3 extends over 15 amino acids. TCRdb keeps only in-frame clones here, not all; method: immunoSEQ multiplex PCR. Of 140,000 to 150,000 clones detected, about four fifths appear once; the ten largest clones hold 3% to 3.5%. Sequencing was done on a sample of PBMCs or T cells enriched from blood (not recorded which). This TCR was sampled from a woman in her 50s with acute COVID-19. The V and J genes are TRBV19 and TRBJ2-7, with D perhaps matching TRBD1 (5 bases). The CDR3 region is CASSIGRAGRSEQYF. CDR3 nucleotides: TGTGCCAGTAGTATAGGAAGGGCAGGGCGGAGCGAGCAGTACTTC.